This T cell receptor beta chain was found in a study of T cell responses to AZD1222 COVID-19 vaccine. The table came from immunoSEQ multiplex PCR; TCRdb's copy has only in-frame clones and leaves some out. This table holds roughly 150,000 clones, 90% found once. Germline loops: CDR1 SGHAT, CDR2 FQNNGV. The CDR3 is 13 residues long. Trimming took 4 bases from V and 3 from J, leaving 8 bases between them. The source material was peripheral blood, sampled 28 days after the second AZD1222 dose. The chain uses TRBV11-2 and TRBJ2-3; D uncertain. The source of this sequence is an adult who received the AZD1222 COVID-19 vaccine. The CDR3: CASSSPPTDTQYF. The CDR3 DNA is TGTGCCAGCAGCTCCCCCCCGACAGATACGCAGTATTTT. Supplemented by reference TRBV11-2 and TRBJ2-3, the full variable domain reads EAGVAQSPRYKIIEKRQSVAFWCNPISGHATLYWYQQILGQGPKLLIQFQNNGVVDDSQLPKDRFSAERLKGVDSTLKIQPAKLEDSAVYLCASSSPPTDTQYFGPGTRLTVL.